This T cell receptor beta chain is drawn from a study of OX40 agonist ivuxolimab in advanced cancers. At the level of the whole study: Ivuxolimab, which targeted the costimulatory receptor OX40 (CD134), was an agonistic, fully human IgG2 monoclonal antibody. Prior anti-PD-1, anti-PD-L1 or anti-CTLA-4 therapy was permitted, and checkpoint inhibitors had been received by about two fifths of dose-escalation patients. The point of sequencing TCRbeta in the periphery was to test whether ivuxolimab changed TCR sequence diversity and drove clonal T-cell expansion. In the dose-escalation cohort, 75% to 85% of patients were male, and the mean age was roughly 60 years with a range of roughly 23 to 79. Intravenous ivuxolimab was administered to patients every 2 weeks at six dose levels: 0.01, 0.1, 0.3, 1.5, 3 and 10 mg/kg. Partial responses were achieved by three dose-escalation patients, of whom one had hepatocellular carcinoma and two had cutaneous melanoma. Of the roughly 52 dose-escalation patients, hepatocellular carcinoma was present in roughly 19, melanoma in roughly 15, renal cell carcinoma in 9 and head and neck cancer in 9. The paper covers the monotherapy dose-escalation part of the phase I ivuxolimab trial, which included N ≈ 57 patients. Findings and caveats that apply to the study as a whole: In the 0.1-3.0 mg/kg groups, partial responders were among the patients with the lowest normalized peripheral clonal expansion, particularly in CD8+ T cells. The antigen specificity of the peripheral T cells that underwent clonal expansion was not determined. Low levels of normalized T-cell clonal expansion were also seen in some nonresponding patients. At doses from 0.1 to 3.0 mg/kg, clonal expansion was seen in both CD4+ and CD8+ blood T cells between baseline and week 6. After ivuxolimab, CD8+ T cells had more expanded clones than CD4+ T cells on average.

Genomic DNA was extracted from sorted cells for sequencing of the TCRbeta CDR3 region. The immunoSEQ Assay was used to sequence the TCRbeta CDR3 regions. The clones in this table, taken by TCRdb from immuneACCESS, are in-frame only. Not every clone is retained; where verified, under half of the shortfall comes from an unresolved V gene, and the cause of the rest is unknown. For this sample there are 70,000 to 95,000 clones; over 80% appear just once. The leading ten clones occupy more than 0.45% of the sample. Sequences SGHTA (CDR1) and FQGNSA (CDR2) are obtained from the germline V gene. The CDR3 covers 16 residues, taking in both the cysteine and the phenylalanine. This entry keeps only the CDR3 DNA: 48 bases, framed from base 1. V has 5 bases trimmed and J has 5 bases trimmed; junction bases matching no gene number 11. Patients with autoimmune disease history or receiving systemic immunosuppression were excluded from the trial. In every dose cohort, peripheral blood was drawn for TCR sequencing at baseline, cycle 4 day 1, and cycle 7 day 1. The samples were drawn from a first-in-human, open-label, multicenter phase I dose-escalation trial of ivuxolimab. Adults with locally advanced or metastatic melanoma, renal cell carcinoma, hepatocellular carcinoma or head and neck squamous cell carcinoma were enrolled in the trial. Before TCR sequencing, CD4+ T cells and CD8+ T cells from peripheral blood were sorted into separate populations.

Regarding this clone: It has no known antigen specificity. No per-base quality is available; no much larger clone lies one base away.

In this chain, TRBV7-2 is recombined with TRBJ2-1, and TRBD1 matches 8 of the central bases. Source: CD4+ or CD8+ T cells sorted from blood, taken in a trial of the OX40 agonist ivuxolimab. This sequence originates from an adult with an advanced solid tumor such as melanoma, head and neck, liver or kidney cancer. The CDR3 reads CASSPESGGAHNEQFF. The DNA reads TGTGCCAGCAGCCCCGAATCAGGGGGCGCCCACAATGAGCAGTTCTTC.